A single sample is the source of the 23 T cell receptor beta chains below, sequenced in a study of cytomegalovirus exposure and HLA in healthy donors. Assay used: immunoSEQ multiplex PCR; TCRdb lists only in-frame clones, some missing. The table has about 130,000 clones, roughly nine tenths seen once. Sequencing was done on a sample of PBMCs. The receptors originated from a man aged 25-45 years in good health and CMV-seronegative.

This clone was seen once. The chain recombines TRBV18 with TRBJ2-1, with 10 bases matching TRBD2. The CDR3 consists of 16 residues. V lost 3 bases to trimming and J lost 3 bases; unmatched junction nucleotides: 5. CDR1 KGHSH and CDR2 LQKENI come from the germline V gene. CDR3 sequence: CASSPERGGVYNEQFF. As DNA, the CDR3 is TGTGCCAGCTCACCGGAGCGGGGGGGTGTCTACAATGAGCAGTTCTTC.

This clone was observed a single time. J is TRBJ2-1 and V is TRBV2; 7 bases map to TRBD2. V dropped 3 bases and J dropped 3; count of bases not matched to a gene: 5. Looked up from germline, CDR1 is SNHLY and CDR2 is FYNNEI. There are 15 residues in the CDR3. The CDR3 sequence is CASSDGLADYNEQFF. In nucleotides, the CDR3 is TGTGCCAGCAGTGATGGTCTAGCGGACTACAATGAGCAGTTCTTC.

This chain connects TRBV5-1 to TRBJ1-1, with a possible D match to TRBD1 (5 bases). Germline-derived CDR1 and CDR2 are SGHRS and YFSETQ. The CDR3 loop spans 14 amino acids. Trimming left V 2 bases short and J 5 bases short, with 13 bases between. DNA for the CDR3: TGCGCCAGCAGCTTAGGAGGGGAAGAGACTGAAGCTTTCTTT. Residues: CASSLGGEETEAFF.

J is TRBJ2-5 and V is TRBV7-9; 11 bases are shared with TRBD2. J gave up 5 bases and V 3 bases, and 8 bases lay outside the gene matches. This CDR3 spans 16 amino acids. Germline V lookup: CDR1 SEHNR, CDR2 FQNEAQ (reference sequence). Here the CDR3 DNA reads TGTGCCAGCAGCTTCAGTAGCGGGGGGGTTTGGGAGACCCAGTACTTC. It is translated as CASSFSSGGVWETQYF.

The chain carries TRBV6-5 and TRBJ2-3; 7 positions match TRBD1. After removal of 0 bases from V and 6 bases from J, the junction contained 6 bases not matched to a gene. This CDR3 has 15 amino acids. Germline lookup yields CDR1 MNHEY and CDR2 SVGAGI. CDR3 sequence reads: CASSYSLGRGDTQYF. The CDR3 nucleotides read TGTGCCAGCAGTTACTCGCTAGGCAGGGGGGATACGCAGTATTTT.

DNA for the CDR3: TGTGCCAGCAGCCCCACCAAGGACAGACGTCGAGGCTACACCTTC. Translating gives CASSPTKDRRRGYTF. The J gene is TRBJ1-2, the V gene TRBV9, with D tentatively TRBD1 (6 bases). The CDR3 is made up of 15 amino acids. Trimming took 4 bases from V and 8 from J, leaving 21 bases between them. Germline V gives CDR1 SGDLS, CDR2 YYNGEE.

The chain joins TRBV7-9 to TRBJ1-1; D may be TRBD1 (6 bases). CDR1 SEHNR and CDR2 FQNEAQ come from the germline V gene (reference sequence). V dropped 1 base and J dropped 2 bases, with 14 bases sitting between them. The CDR3 runs 16 residues. CDR3 bases: TGTGCCAGCAGCTTAGACAGGGCAATCCGCAACACTGAAGCTTTCTTT. Protein: CASSLDRAIRNTEAFF. Combining the CDR3 with reference TRBV7-9 and TRBJ1-1 gives the whole variable domain DTGVSQNPRHKITKRGQNVTFRCDPISEHNRLYWYRQTLGQGPEFLTYFQNEAQLEKSRLLSDRFSAERPKGSFSTLEIQRTEQGDSAMYLCASSLDRAIRNTEAFFGQGTRLTVV.

The chain joins TRBV6-6 to TRBJ2-3, with a weak D call TRBD1 (6 bases). The CDR3 contains 14 residues. Germline lookup yields CDR1 MNHNY and CDR2 SVGAGI (reference sequence). The germline V and J ends were trimmed by 10 bases and 5 bases, with 19 bases remaining between them. CDR3 sequence reads: CATSRGRGGDTQYF. The CDR3 nucleotides are TGTGCCACCTCCCGAGGCAGGGGCGGAGATACGCAGTATTTT.

To note about this clone: One end of the junction does not line up with germline, which may come from a read error. The rearrangement uses TRBV5-1 and TRBJ1-2; D is perhaps TRBD1 (6 bases). CDR1 and CDR2 from the germline V gene are SGHRS and YFSETQ. CDR3 length: 12 amino acids. This chain's CDR3 is CASIGGNDGYTF. CDR3 nucleotide sequence: TGCGCCAGCATAGGGGGTAACGATGGCTACACCTTC.

The genes are TRBV4-1 and TRBJ2-1; D may be TRBD2 (6 bases). V was clipped by 0 bases and J by 4 bases, with 16 bases between them. Per the germline V gene, CDR1 is MGHRA and CDR2 is YSYEKL. There are 17 residues in the CDR3. DNA for the CDR3: TGCGCCAGCAGCCAAGATCAAACCGGCGGGGTGTACAATGAGCAGTTCTTC. Its translation: CASSQDQTGGVYNEQFF.

This chain joins TRBV4-3 and TRBJ2-2; possible D gene TRBD1, 6 bases. Germline CDR1 is LGHNA and CDR2 is YSLEER. The CDR3 consists of 17 residues. The ends were cut back, 4 bases at V and 0 bases at J, with 15 bases in the middle. The CDR3 spells CASSPGPGHPNTGELFF. CDR3 sequence (DNA): TGCGCCAGCAGCCCAGGGCCGGGACACCCGAACACCGGGGAGCTGTTTTTT.

The chain is built from TRBV7-9 and TRBJ2-5; 8 nucleotides match TRBD2. CDR3 length equals 15 residues. CDR1 and CDR2 from the germline V gene are SEHNR and FQNEAQ (reference sequence). V lost 3 bases to trimming and J lost 5 bases; unmatched junction nucleotides: 8. CDR3 region: CASSFTPTSAETQYF. For the CDR3, the DNA is TGTGCCAGCAGCTTTACCCCGACTAGCGCGGAGACCCAGTACTTC.

The genes are TRBV10-2 and TRBJ2-7, with D possibly being TRBD1 (6 bases). Deletions cut 5 bases from V and 7 bases from J, with 12 bases between. CDR1 and CDR2 (germline): WSHSY, SAAADI. The CDR3 contains 12 residues. CDR3 DNA sequence: TGCGCCAGCAGTTACAGGGCCCAGGAGCAGTACTTC. Translated: CASSYRAQEQYF.

In this sample, this clone turned up a few times. The chain is built from TRBV15 and TRBJ1-4; possible D gene TRBD1, 5 bases. Germline CDR1 is LNHNV and CDR2 is YYDKDF (reference sequence). The CDR3 is made up of 16 amino acids. V lost 0 bases and J lost 8, with 16 bases in between. The CDR3 DNA reads as TGTGCCACCAGCAGAGAGTTGCGAGGAGGGGACGAAAAACTGTTTTTT. Translated, it gives CATSRELRGGDEKLFF.

The gene calls are TRBV19 and TRBJ1-1; D is unresolved. CDR3 length equals 11 residues. Germline V CDR1 and CDR2: LNHDA, SQIVND (reference sequence). Deletions cut 6 bases from V and 1 base from J, with 3 bases between. Here the CDR3 DNA reads TGTGCCAGTAGCGGGAACACTGAAGCTTTCTTT. Translating gives CASSGNTEAFF. Drawing the rest from reference TRBV19 and TRBJ1-1, the complete variable domain is DGGITQSPKYLFRKEGQNVTLSCEQNLNHDAMYWYRQDPGQGLRLIYYSQIVNDFQKGDIAEGYSVSREKKESFPLTVTSAQKNPTAFYLCASSGNTEAFFGQGTRLTVV.

This chain joins TRBV28 and TRBJ2-4, with D tentatively TRBD1 (5 bases). The CDR3 is 13 amino acids. Trimming removed 5 bases at V and 6 bases at J, with 11 bases between. Germline loops: CDR1 MDHEN, CDR2 SYDVKM. The CDR3 nucleotides are TGTGCCAGCAGTGTCCAGGGCAGAAACATTCAGTACTTC. It is translated as CASSVQGRNIQYF.

The rearrangement joins TRBV6-4 to TRBJ2-2; 12 nucleotides line up with TRBD2. The length of the CDR3 is 17 residues. CDR1 and CDR2 (germline): MRHNA, SNTAGT. The junction had 2 bases not matched to a gene; V was cut back by 3 bases and J by 0 bases. CDR3 sequence reads: CASSESSGGANTGELFF. CDR3 DNA sequence: TGTGCCAGCAGTGAGTCTAGCGGGGGGGCGAACACCGGGGAGCTGTTTTTT.

The rearrangement links TRBV18 to TRBJ2-3, with a tentative D call TRBD2 (5 bases). CDR1 and CDR2 from the germline V gene are KGHSH and LQKENI. V was shortened by 5 bases and J by 5 bases, with 32 bases between the two germline ends. The CDR3 is 20 amino acids. CDR3 nucleotide sequence: TGTGCCAGCTCAGGACGGGCTCTCGCCCGGCAGCCCACCCGGGGAGATACGCAGTATTTT. It yields the protein CASSGRALARQPTRGDTQYF.

V is TRBV28 and J is TRBJ1-1, with 9 bases aligning to TRBD1. Germline V lookup: CDR1 MDHEN, CDR2 SYDVKM. The CDR3 contains 15 residues. After removal of 3 bases from V and 7 bases from J, the junction contained 9 bases not matched to a gene. Written as DNA, the CDR3 is TGTGCCAGCAGTTTCCGGGACAGGGCCGACCTTGAAGCTTTCTTT. Protein sequence: CASSFRDRADLEAFF.

To note about this clone: The sample holds other DNA sequences that translate to the same CDR3. V usage is TRBV7-2 and J usage is TRBJ1-1; D is unresolved. V was shortened by 5 bases and J by 0 bases, with 7 bases between the two germline ends. Germline CDR1 SGHTA, CDR2 FQGNSA. The length of the CDR3 is 13 residues. CDR3 sequence reads: CASSPYLNTEAFF. CDR3 bases: TGTGCCAGCAGCCCGTATCTGAACACTGAAGCTTTCTTT.

The J gene is TRBJ2-3, the V gene TRBV7-2; the match to TRBD2 covers 8 bases. V trimming: 5 bases; J trimming: 3 bases; junction bases outside the gene matches: 10. CDR3 length: 16 residues. CDR1 is SGHTA and CDR2 is FQGNSA in the germline V gene. The CDR3 sequence: CASSPRGGGKTDTQYF. The CDR3 DNA follows: TGTGCCAGCAGCCCTCGGGGGGGCGGGAAAACAGATACGCAGTATTTT. Together with reference TRBV7-2 and TRBJ2-3, the CDR3 gives the full variable domain: GAGVSQSPSNKVTEKGKDVELRCDPISGHTALYWYRQSLGQGLEFLIYFQGNSAPDKSGLPSDRFSAERTGGSVSTLTIQRTQQEDSAVYLCASSPRGGGKTDTQYFGPGTRLTVL.

The V gene is TRBV13, the J gene TRBJ2-7; 8 positions agree with TRBD2. The CDR3 spans 15 residues. The germline V gene has CDR1 PRHDT and CDR2 FYEKMQ (reference sequence). Losses at the gene ends were 3 bases for V and 3 bases for J; bases not matched to a gene: 7. CDR3 in amino acids: CASSFFGGGHYEQYF. The CDR3 DNA follows: TGTGCCAGCAGCTTTTTTGGCGGGGGGCACTACGAGCAGTACTTC.

The genes are TRBV4-1 and TRBJ1-4; possibly TRBD1 for D (5 bases). The V and J ends lost 1 base and 6 bases respectively, with 15 bases between them. The length of the CDR3 is 16 residues. Per the germline V gene, CDR1 is MGHRA and CDR2 is YSYEKL. CDR3 in amino acids: CASSQVQGRVDEKLFF. The CDR3 DNA is TGCGCCAGCAGCCAAGTACAAGGCAGGGTAGATGAAAAACTGTTTTTT.